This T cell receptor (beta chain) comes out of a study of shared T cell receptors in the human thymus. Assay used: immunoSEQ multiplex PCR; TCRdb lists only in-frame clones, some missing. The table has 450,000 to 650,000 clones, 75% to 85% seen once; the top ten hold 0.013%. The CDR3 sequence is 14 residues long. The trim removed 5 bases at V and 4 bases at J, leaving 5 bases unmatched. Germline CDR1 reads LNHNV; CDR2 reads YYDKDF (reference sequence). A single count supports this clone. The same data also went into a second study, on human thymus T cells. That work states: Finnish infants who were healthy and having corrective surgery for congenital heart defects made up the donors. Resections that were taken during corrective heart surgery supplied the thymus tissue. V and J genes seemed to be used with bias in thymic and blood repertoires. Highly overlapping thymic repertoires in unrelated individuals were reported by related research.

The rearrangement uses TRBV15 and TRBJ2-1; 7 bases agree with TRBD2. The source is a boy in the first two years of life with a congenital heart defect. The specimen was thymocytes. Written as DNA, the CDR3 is TGTGCCACCAGCGAAGCGGGACCTTACAATGAGCAGTTCTTC. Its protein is CATSEAGPYNEQFF.